The following is a T cell receptor (beta chain) sequence with its context. As yet, its antigen is unknown. Together with a sample-barcoded 5' primer, a J-beta primer mix was included in a second PCR lasting roughly 6 to 12 cycles. Via MiXCR, TCRdb re-called the 5' RACE reads, giving one row per CDR3 protein. The table has roughly 1.4 million distinct CDR3 sequences, approximately 59% seen once. Trimming cost V 6 bases and J 11 bases; bases outside gene matches: 16. Germline assignment: CDR1 MGHDK and CDR2 SYGVNS. The length of the CDR3 is 15 residues. These data are taken from a study of blood T cells in healthy people across ages. The study, taken as a whole, reports: Diversity was higher, and naive CD4+ cells more numerous, in long-lived donors than in aged donors. Bulk PBMC profiling left naive and antigen-experienced comparisons inconclusive.

The J gene is TRBJ2-5, the V gene TRBV25-1; TRBD1 aligns across 9 bases. The sample consisted of blood. This receptor was obtained from a man aged 18-30 years in good health. The chain's CDR3 is CASRKQGAGTHEQYF. The CDR3, as DNA: TGTGCCAGCAGGAAACAGGGGGCTGGTACCCATGAGCAGTACTTC.